This TCR beta chain was identified during a study of regulatory T cells in long-lasting Graves disease. Study outcomes and limitations: TRBV28 was favored in persistent disease, as were TRBJ1-2 and TRBJ2-5.

In its sample, this clonotype was seen many times. Its matching antigen is unknown. HTBI primers from iRepertoire and Arm-PCR of CDR3 regions yielded the TCR beta libraries. TCRdb re-called the multiplex PCR reads with MiXCR, one entry per CDR3 protein. The sample has approximately 210,000 distinct CDR3 sequences; about 17% are singletons. CDR1 is SGHTA, CDR2 FQGTGA, per germline. The CDR3 runs to 13 residues. Trimming removed 8 bases from V and 3 bases from J; junction bases left unmatched: 4. Time point defined: newly diagnosed GD, antithyroid drugs for less than 3 months. PBMC RNA was the source of the TCR library. Diagnosis followed American Thyroid Association guidelines for Graves' disease. The authors drew patients from an endocrinology department in Xi'an, China.

The receptor's source is a female donor with Graves disease. The sample was peripheral blood mononuclear cells (PBMCs), taken at new diagnosis, from a patient treated with antithyroid drugs. The V and J genes are TRBV7-3 and TRBJ2-1, with 7 bases aligning to TRBD2. CDR3 nucleotides: TGTGCCAGCGGGGACTACAACTACAATGAGCAGTTCTTC. Translation: CASGDYNYNEQFF.